This T cell receptor (beta chain) was identified during a study of T cells after yellow fever vaccination. Trimming stripped 0 bases from V and 2 bases from J, with 12 bases between. Germline CDR1 and CDR2: SSHAT and FNYEAQ (reference sequence). The CDR3 contains 16 residues. TCRdb used MiXCR to reprocess the 5' RACE reads, holding one entry per CDR3 protein. Among hundreds of thousands of distinct CDR3 sequences, less than 15% were seen once, and the ten largest hold about 14%. Only a few counts were recorded for this clonotype. The receptor's source is a man between 25 and 39 years old who received the YFV17D yellow fever vaccine. The source material was PBMCs, sampled on the day of the yellow fever booster vaccination. V gene TRBV7-7 combines with J gene TRBJ2-3; D possibly corresponds to TRBD1 (5 bases). The CDR3 protein is CASSLACMGPTDTQYF. Here the CDR3 DNA reads TGTGCCAGCAGCTTAGCGTGCATGGGGCCCACAGATACGCAGTATTTT.